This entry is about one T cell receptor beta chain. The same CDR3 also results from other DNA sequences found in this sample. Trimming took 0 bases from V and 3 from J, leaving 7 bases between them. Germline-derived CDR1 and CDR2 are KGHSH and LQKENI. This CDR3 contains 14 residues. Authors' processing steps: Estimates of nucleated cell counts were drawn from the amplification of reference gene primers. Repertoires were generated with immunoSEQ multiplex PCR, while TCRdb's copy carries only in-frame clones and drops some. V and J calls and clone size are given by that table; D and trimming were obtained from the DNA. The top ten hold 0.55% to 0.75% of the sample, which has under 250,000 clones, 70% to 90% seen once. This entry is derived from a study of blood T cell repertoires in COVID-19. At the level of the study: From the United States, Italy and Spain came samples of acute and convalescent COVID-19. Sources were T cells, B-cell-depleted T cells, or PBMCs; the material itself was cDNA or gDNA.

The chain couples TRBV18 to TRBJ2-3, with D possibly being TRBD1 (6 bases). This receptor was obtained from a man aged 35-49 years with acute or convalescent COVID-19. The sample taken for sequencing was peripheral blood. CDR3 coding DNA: TGTGCCAGCTCACCACCCGGACAGACAGATACGCAGTATTTT. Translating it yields CASSPPGQTDTQYF. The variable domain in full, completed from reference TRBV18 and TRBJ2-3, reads NAGVMQNPRHLVRRRGQEARLRCSPMKGHSHVYWYRQLPEEGLKFMVYLQKENIIDESGMPKERFSAEFPKEGPSILRIQQVVRGDSAAYFCASSPPGQTDTQYFGPGTRLTVL.